This is a list of T cell receptor beta chains from one sample in a study of T cell responses to AZD1222 COVID-19 vaccine. TCRdb's copy holds only in-frame clones and misses some; the assay was immunoSEQ multiplex PCR. The sample shows 72,000 or so clones, roughly 85% of them seen only once. The material sequenced was peripheral blood, taken on day 0 of AZD1222 vaccination. The receptors originated from an adult in good health. The CDR3 runs from the conserved cysteine through the conserved F or W. A D gene is named only where the DNA matches it firmly. Part of the rows lack a size; the others show once, few, many or a class for expanded clones.

clone size: .; J gene: TRBJ2-2; V gene: TRBV18; D gene: TRBD2; CDR3 protein: CASSPGSGGRVSTGELFF; CDR3 DNA: TGTGCCAGCTCACCCGGTAGCGGCGGGAGAGTTTCCACCGGGGAGCTGTTTTTT
clone size: .; J gene: TRBJ1-2; V gene: TRBV28; D gene: .; CDR3 protein: CASSNRVGGYTF; CDR3 DNA: TGTGCCAGCAGCAACAGGGTCGGGGGCTACACCTTC
clone size: few; J gene: TRBJ2-7; V gene: TRBV2; D gene: TRBD2; CDR3 protein: CASSGLAGGNEQYF; CDR3 DNA: TGTGCCAGCAGTGGACTAGCGGGGGGCAACGAGCAGTACTTC
clone size: .; J gene: TRBJ2-2; V gene: TRBV5-4; D gene: .; CDR3 protein: CASSLNLARGKLYTGELFF; CDR3 DNA: TGTGCCAGCAGCTTGAACCTTGCGCGGGGAAAACTTTACACCGGGGAGCTGTTTTTT
clone size: .; J gene: TRBJ1-2; V gene: TRBV29-1; D gene: .; CDR3 protein: CSAAGTVYGYTF; CDR3 DNA: TGCAGCGCCGCCGGGACCGTCTATGGCTACACCTTC
clone size: .; J gene: TRBJ1-5; V gene: TRBV19; D gene: .; CDR3 protein: CASSRNNQPQHF; CDR3 DNA: TGTGCCAGTAGTAGGAACAATCAGCCCCAGCATTTT
clone size: .; J gene: TRBJ1-1; V gene: TRBV19; D gene: .; CDR3 protein: CASSIEDQVARAFF; CDR3 DNA: TGTGCCAGTAGTATTGAGGACCAGGTGGCAAGAGCTTTCTTT
clone size: .; J gene: TRBJ1-1; V gene: TRBV3-1/TRBV3-2; D gene: .; CDR3 protein: CASRHDGGGTEAFF; CDR3 DNA: TGTGCCAGCAGACACGACGGAGGGGGCACTGAAGCTTTCTTT
clone size: .; J gene: TRBJ2-1; V gene: TRBV19; D gene: TRBD1; CDR3 protein: CASSIALDRGRQNEQFF; CDR3 DNA: TGTGCCAGTAGTATTGCCCTCGACAGGGGACGACAAAATGAGCAGTTCTTC
clone size: .; J gene: TRBJ1-5; V gene: TRBV6-5; D gene: .; CDR3 protein: CASSYSRAGNQPQHF; CDR3 DNA: TGTGCCAGCAGTTACTCGAGGGCAGGCAATCAGCCCCAGCATTTT
clone size: .; J gene: TRBJ1-1; V gene: TRBV5-4; D gene: TRBD1; CDR3 protein: CASTLTGGHTEAFF; CDR3 DNA: TGTGCCAGCACCCTGACAGGGGGCCACACTGAAGCTTTCTTT
clone size: .; J gene: TRBJ2-3; V gene: TRBV19; D gene: TRBD2; CDR3 protein: CASSEREGLGGQPDTQYF; CDR3 DNA: TGTGCCAGTAGTGAGCGGGAGGGCCTGGGAGGACAGCCAGATACGCAGTATTTT
clone size: .; J gene: TRBJ2-7; V gene: TRBV6-5; D gene: TRBD1; CDR3 protein: CASSPSGTGAYEQYF; CDR3 DNA: TGTGCCAGCAGTCCCTCCGGGACAGGGGCGTACGAGCAGTACTTC
clone size: .; J gene: TRBJ1-1; V gene: TRBV29-1; D gene: .; CDR3 protein: CSVAGVGVEAFF; CDR3 DNA: TGCAGCGTCGCAGGGGTGGGAGTTGAAGCTTTCTTT
clone size: .; J gene: TRBJ2-7; V gene: TRBV6-1; D gene: TRBD2; CDR3 protein: CASSEVAGALSEQYF; CDR3 DNA: TGTGCCAGCAGTGAAGTGGCGGGAGCCCTCTCCGAGCAGTACTTC
clone size: .; J gene: TRBJ2-1; V gene: TRBV12-5; D gene: .; CDR3 protein: CASGRSGGGNEQFF; CDR3 DNA: TGTGCTAGTGGGCGGTCTGGAGGGGGCAATGAGCAGTTCTTC
clone size: .; J gene: TRBJ2-7; V gene: TRBV7-2; D gene: TRBD2; CDR3 protein: CASSLIASGGYEQYF; CDR3 DNA: TGTGCCAGCAGCTTAATAGCTAGCGGGGGGTACGAGCAGTACTTC
clone size: .; J gene: TRBJ2-1; V gene: TRBV5-1; D gene: .; CDR3 protein: CASRLVANEQFF; CDR3 DNA: TGCGCCAGTAGACTAGTGGCAAATGAGCAGTTCTTC
clone size: .; J gene: TRBJ1-2; V gene: TRBV7-3; D gene: .; CDR3 protein: CASSLSGESNYGYTF; CDR3 DNA: TGTGCCAGCAGCTTATCGGGGGAATCTAACTATGGCTACACCTTC
clone size: .; J gene: TRBJ1-2; V gene: TRBV14; D gene: .; CDR3 protein: CASSQDPLMGGYTF; CDR3 DNA: TGTGCCAGCAGCCAAGACCCTTTAATGGGTGGCTACACCTTC
clone size: .; J gene: TRBJ2-3; V gene: TRBV7-9; D gene: .; CDR3 protein: CASSWTTDTQYF; CDR3 DNA: TGTGCCAGCAGCTGGACCACAGATACGCAGTATTTT
clone size: few; J gene: TRBJ1-2; V gene: TRBV4-1; D gene: TRBD1; CDR3 protein: CASSQVETGLYGYTF; CDR3 DNA: TGCGCCAGCAGCCAAGTGGAGACAGGGCTCTATGGCTACACCTTC
clone size: .; J gene: TRBJ1-6; V gene: TRBV19; D gene: .; CDR3 protein: CASSIGGSPLHF; CDR3 DNA: TGTGCCAGTAGTATCGGGGGTTCACCCCTCCACTTT
clone size: .; J gene: TRBJ2-7; V gene: TRBV19; D gene: TRBD1; CDR3 protein: CASSETHTGGHEQYF; CDR3 DNA: TGTGCCAGTAGCGAAACCCATACAGGGGGCCACGAGCAGTACTTC
clone size: few; J gene: TRBJ2-1; V gene: TRBV4-2; D gene: .; CDR3 protein: CASSRDKFSYNEQFF; CDR3 DNA: TGTGCCAGCAGCCGAGATAAGTTCTCCTACAATGAGCAGTTCTTC
clone size: few; J gene: TRBJ1-5; V gene: TRBV30; D gene: .; CDR3 protein: CAWSVLIGQPQHF; CDR3 DNA: TGTGCCTGGAGTGTACTGATTGGACAGCCCCAGCATTTT
clone size: .; J gene: TRBJ1-2; V gene: TRBV29-1; D gene: .; CDR3 protein: CSARDGLYGYTF; CDR3 DNA: TGCAGCGCAAGGGACGGCCTCTATGGCTACACCTTC
clone size: .; J gene: TRBJ2-7; V gene: TRBV5-6; D gene: .; CDR3 protein: CASSFRAYSYEQYF; CDR3 DNA: TGTGCCAGCAGTTTCAGGGCCTACTCCTACGAGCAGTACTTC
clone size: .; J gene: TRBJ1-5; V gene: TRBV12-3/TRBV12-4; D gene: .; CDR3 protein: CASSLGSNQPQHF; CDR3 DNA: TGTGCCAGCAGTTTGGGTAGCAATCAGCCCCAGCATTTT
clone size: few; J gene: TRBJ1-4; V gene: TRBV11-2; D gene: .; CDR3 protein: CASSPSGATNEKLFF; CDR3 DNA: TGTGCCAGCAGCCCGTCGGGAGCAACTAATGAAAAACTGTTTTTT
clone size: .; J gene: TRBJ1-2; V gene: TRBV6-1; D gene: .; CDR3 protein: CASSGVRAAVNYGYTF; CDR3 DNA: TGTGCCAGCAGTGGGGTCAGGGCGGCTGTCAACTATGGCTACACCTTC